The TCR beta chain under discussion was sequenced for a study of blood T cell repertoires in COVID-19. Sequenced by immunoSEQ multiplex PCR; TCRdb stores in-frame clones only, minus some. The sample has about 190,000 clones; around 84% are singletons. This clone was picked up a small number of times. V was trimmed by 2 bases and J by 6 bases, leaving 16 bases between them. This CDR3 contains 15 residues. CDR1 is WNHNN, CDR2 SYGVQD, per germline (reference sequence). The sequence was obtained from a man aged 30 to 45 with active or convalescent COVID-19. The specimen was peripheral blood. This chain uses TRBV10-1 with TRBJ1-2; D is perhaps TRBD1 (6 bases). CDR3 in DNA: TGCGCCAGCAGTGAGCTCCCGGACAGTTTGGATGGCTACACCTTC. It translates to CASSELPDSLDGYTF.